The clone carrying this T cell receptor (beta chain) was counted only a few times. The CDR3 is made up of 14 amino acids. Germline CDR1 MNHEY, CDR2 SVGAGI. Trimming left V 0 bases short and J 6 bases short, with 11 bases between. This specimen belongs to a study of response to subunit inactivated influenza vaccine. Via MiXCR, TCRdb re-called the RT-PCR reads, giving one row per CDR3 protein. The sample carries about 650,000 distinct CDR3 sequences, around 14% recorded once. This specimen consisted of PBMCs from blood, obtained about 13 days after vaccination. This sequence joins TRBV6-5 and TRBJ1-1; D is unclear. This clonotype was obtained from a man in his fifties or sixties who received an inactivated influenza vaccine. The CDR3: CASSYSSSKAEAFF. In DNA, the CDR3 is TGTGCCAGCAGTTACTCGAGTAGTAAAGCTGAAGCTTTCTTT.